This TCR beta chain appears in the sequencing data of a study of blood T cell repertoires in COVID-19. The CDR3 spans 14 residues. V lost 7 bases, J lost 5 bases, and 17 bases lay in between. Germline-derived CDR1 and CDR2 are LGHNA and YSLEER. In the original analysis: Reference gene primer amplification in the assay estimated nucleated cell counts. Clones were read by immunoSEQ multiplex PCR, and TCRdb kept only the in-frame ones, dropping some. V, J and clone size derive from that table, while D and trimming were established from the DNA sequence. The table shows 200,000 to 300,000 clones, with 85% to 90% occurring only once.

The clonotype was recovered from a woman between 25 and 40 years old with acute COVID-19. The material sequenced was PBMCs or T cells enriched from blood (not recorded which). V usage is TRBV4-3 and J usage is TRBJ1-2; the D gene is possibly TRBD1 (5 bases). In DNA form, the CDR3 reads TGCGCCAGCACCGTTTTGGGGCTTGGGTATGGCTACACCTTC. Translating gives CASTVLGLGYGYTF.